The clone carrying this T cell receptor beta chain occurred a few times. The antigen remains unidentified. These data come from a study of response to subunit inactivated influenza vaccine. General study findings and limits: Few new T cells, the authors suggested, are recruited by each seasonal influenza vaccination.

TCRdb re-derived calls from the RT-PCR reads in MiXCR, one entry per CDR3 protein. Of fewer than 600,000 distinct CDR3 sequences in the sample, 6.5% to 8% are singletons; the top ten hold around 13%. V was cut by 8 bases and J by 7 bases, with 24 bases left in between. This CDR3 region has 15 residues. Germline loops: CDR1 SNHLY, CDR2 FYNNEI. Sequenced here: PBMCs from blood, sampled 23 months after vaccination. This chain links TRBV2 with TRBJ2-7; D might be TRBD2 (6 bases). This receptor was obtained from a man in his fifties or sixties who received an inactivated influenza vaccine. CDR3 in DNA: TGTGCCAGCCTACTGACATGGGCCGGAGGGTCGGAGCAGTACTTC. Its protein product is CASLLTWAGGSEQYF.